Presented here are 24 T cell receptor beta chains from one specimen sequenced in a study of blood T cell repertoires in COVID-19. The data were produced by immunoSEQ multiplex PCR, yet TCRdb's version contains in-frame clones alone and is incomplete. Among more than 60,000 clones listed, 82% were seen once. Source material: peripheral blood. The receptors stem from a man aged 55 to 70 with acute or convalescent COVID-19.

The chain joins TRBV15 to TRBJ2-1; 11 positions agree with TRBD2. Germline CDR1 LNHNV, CDR2 YYDKDF (reference sequence). V shed 6 bases and J 7 bases; nucleotides not matched to a gene: 5. This CDR3 has 14 amino acids. The CDR3 is CATSLLAGVNEQFF. The CDR3 DNA sequence: TGTGCCACCAGTTTACTAGCGGGGGTTAATGAGCAGTTCTTC.

J is TRBJ2-6 and V is TRBV6-6; D uncertain. The CDR3 is 14 amino acids. V dropped 8 bases and J dropped 0 bases, with 8 bases sitting between them. In germline, CDR1 is MNHNY, CDR2 SVGAGI (reference sequence). As DNA, the CDR3 is TGTGCCAGCGCAGCAGGCTCTGGGGCCAACGTCCTGACTTTC. Translating it yields CASAAGSGANVLTF.

This clone was found a few times. The chain links TRBV18 to TRBJ1-2; D gene uncertain. The CDR3 extends over 15 amino acids. V was cut by 0 bases and J by 3 bases, with 11 bases left in between. Germline V gives CDR1 KGHSH, CDR2 LQKENI. The CDR3 DNA sequence: TGTGCCAGCTCACCACCGAATCCTATAGACTATGGCTACACCTTC. Translation: CASSPPNPIDYGYTF.

The J gene is TRBJ1-1, the V gene TRBV6-5, with D perhaps matching TRBD1 (5 bases). This CDR3 has 13 amino acids. Trimming took off 8 bases at V and 0 bases at J, with 10 bases between the two ends. Per the germline V gene, CDR1 is MNHEY and CDR2 is SVGAGI. CDR3 DNA sequence: TGTGCCAGCGACGACAGCTTGAACACTGAAGCTTTCTTT. It yields the protein CASDDSLNTEAFF.

V gene TRBV3-1 (or the pseudogene TRBV3-2) combines with J gene TRBJ2-7; tentatively, D is TRBD1 (5 bases). CDR1 is LGHDT and CDR2 is YNNKEL in the germline V gene (reference sequence). The CDR3 spans 13 residues. Trimming removed 4 bases from V and 3 bases from J, with 10 bases in between. The CDR3 DNA sequence: TGTGCCAGCAGCCTCATGGGGCACTACGAGCAGTACTTC. This translates into CASSLMGHYEQYF.

The V call is TRBV29-1, the J call TRBJ2-1; 8 bases align to TRBD1. V lost 6 bases, J lost 8 bases, and 9 bases stayed unmatched. Germline assignment: CDR1 SQVTM and CDR2 ANQGSEA. The CDR3 contains 13 residues. CDR3 in amino acids: CSVALDRVDEQFF. CDR3 sequence (DNA): TGCAGCGTCGCCCTGGACAGGGTCGATGAGCAGTTCTTC.

V is TRBV28 and J is TRBJ2-1, with 8 bases lining up with TRBD1. CDR1 is MDHEN and CDR2 is SYDVKM in the germline V gene. V shed 5 bases, J shed 7 bases, and the junction held 16 bases outside the gene matches. There are 17 residues in the CDR3. The CDR3 sequence is CASSSPTVDRGMNEQFF. The CDR3 region has the DNA TGTGCCAGCAGTAGTCCAACAGTCGACAGGGGTATGAATGAGCAGTTCTTC.

The chain has TRBV6-2 or TRBV6-3 and TRBJ1-2; TRBD1 matches at 7 bases. This CDR3 is 17 amino acids long. V dropped 2 bases and J dropped 10; count of bases not matched to a gene: 19. Looked up from germline, CDR1 is MNHEY and CDR2 is SVGEGT. CDR3 nucleotide sequence: TGTGCCAGCAGTTACCGTCTAACAGGGGTTAGCACGTCCACCTACACCTTC. Encoded protein: CASSYRLTGVSTSTYTF.

This chain links TRBV19 with TRBJ1-5; 9 nucleotides match TRBD1. V was clipped by 5 bases and J by 6 bases; unmatched bases: 11. The V gene's germline CDR1 is LNHDA and CDR2 SQIVND (reference sequence). This CDR3 has 16 amino acids. CDR3 DNA: TGTGCCAGTAGTCCCACAGGGGGCGGTGAAGGTCAGCCCCAGCATTTT. Its protein product is CASSPTGGGEGQPQHF.

This clone occurred a few times. The genes are TRBV12-3 or TRBV12-4 and TRBJ1-2; 10 bases are a match to TRBD1. The CDR3 is made up of 13 amino acids. Unmatched junction bases numbered 3, after V lost 5 bases and J lost 6 bases. The CDR3 spells CASSPGTGDGYTF. The CDR3, as DNA: TGTGCCAGCAGTCCCGGGACAGGGGATGGCTACACCTTC.

The CDR3 nucleotides are TGTGCCAGCAGTTCCTCCGAGAGACAGGTTTATTCACCCCTCCACTTT. Amino acid sequence: CASSSSERQVYSPLHF. The chain is built from TRBV28 and TRBJ1-6; perhaps TRBD1 as D (6 bases). The V end was cut by 4 bases, the J end by 8 bases, with 18 bases between. Germline V gene data show CDR1 as MDHEN and CDR2 as SYDVKM. There are 16 residues in the CDR3.

Here the CDR3 reads CASSLGQSGELFF. CDR3 sequence (DNA): TGTGCCAGCAGCCTGGGACAGTCCGGGGAACTGTTTTTT. This chain connects TRBV6-2 or TRBV6-3 to TRBJ1-4, with TRBD1 identical over 7 bases. Germline assignment: CDR1 MNHEY and CDR2 SVGEGT. Trimming removed 6 bases from V and 12 bases from J; junction bases left unmatched: 10. The CDR3 is 13 residues long.

This rearrangement joins TRBV6-2 or TRBV6-3 to TRBJ2-2; TRBD2 matches at 16 bases. CDR1 and CDR2 (germline): MNHEY, SVGEGT. Unmatched junction bases numbered 10, after V lost 5 bases and J lost 4 bases. This CDR3 spans 19 amino acids. The CDR3 nucleotides read TGTGCCAGCAGTCCCCGGGGACTAGCGGGAGGGCGGAGCACCGGGGAGCTGTTTTTT. It yields the protein CASSPRGLAGGRSTGELFF.

The chain carries TRBV11-2 and TRBJ1-3; D ambiguous. This CDR3 contains 13 residues. The germline V and J ends were trimmed by 11 bases and 0 bases, with 11 bases remaining between them. Germline V gene sequence: CDR1 SGHAT, CDR2 FQNNGV. The CDR3 nucleotides read TGTGCCCTGGTTACGGTCTCTGGAAACACCATATATTTT. Its translation is CALVTVSGNTIYF.

The chain is built from TRBV7-9 and TRBJ2-2; the match to TRBD2 covers 7 bases. CDR1 SEHNR and CDR2 FQNEAQ come from the germline V gene (reference sequence). Losses at the gene ends were 5 bases for V and 1 base for J; bases not matched to a gene: 7. This CDR3 has 16 amino acids. The chain's CDR3 is CASSGREVQNTGELFF. The CDR3 region has the DNA TGTGCCAGCAGCGGCCGGGAGGTTCAGAACACCGGGGAGCTGTTTTTT. Drawing the rest from reference TRBV7-9 and TRBJ2-2, the complete variable domain is DTGVSQNPRHKITKRGQNVTFRCDPISEHNRLYWYRQTLGQGPEFLTYFQNEAQLEKSRLLSDRFSAERPKGSFSTLEIQRTEQGDSAMYLCASSGREVQNTGELFFGEGSRLTVL.

This chain links TRBV6-6 with TRBJ1-6, with TRBD1 identical over 10 bases. The CDR3 consists of 16 residues. Germline loops: CDR1 MNHNY, CDR2 SVGAGI (reference sequence). V shed 5 bases and J 9 bases; nucleotides not matched to a gene: 10. The CDR3 DNA reads TGTGCCAGCAGTGCCGGGACAGGGGTTTGGGGTTCACCCCTCCACTTT. Protein sequence: CASSAGTGVWGSPLHF.

J is TRBJ2-1 and V is TRBV27; D unresolved. The V end was cut by 6 bases, the J end by 8 bases, with 17 bases between. The V gene's germline CDR1 is MNHEY and CDR2 SMNVEV (reference sequence). The CDR3 runs to 14 residues. In DNA form, the CDR3 reads TGTGCCAGCAGCCCCATATACTCAAGCCATGAGCAGTTCTTC. The encoded protein is CASSPIYSSHEQFF.

The chain couples TRBV7-2 to TRBJ1-5, with D perhaps TRBD1 (5 bases). In germline, CDR1 is SGHTA, CDR2 FQGNSA. The CDR3 length is 14 residues. V was cut by 5 bases and J by 7 bases, with 15 bases left in between. The CDR3 region is CASSADGGRQPQHF. The CDR3, as DNA: TGTGCCAGCAGCGCTGACGGGGGTCGGCAGCCCCAGCATTTT.

The V call is TRBV7-6, the J call TRBJ2-7; 9 bases agree with TRBD1. The CDR3 spans 16 residues. V dropped 5 bases and J dropped 1; count of bases not matched to a gene: 9. Germline V gene data show CDR1 as SGHVS and CDR2 as FNYEAQ. The CDR3 spells CASSRMVGQGSYEQYF. The CDR3 DNA reads as TGTGCCAGCAGCCGTATGGTAGGACAGGGGTCCTACGAGCAGTACTTC.

The gene calls are TRBV16 and TRBJ1-1; tentatively, D is TRBD1 (6 bases). The CDR3 spans 17 residues. Germline V gene data show CDR1 as KGHSY and CDR2 as FQNENV. The V end lost 2 bases, the J end lost 3 bases, and 19 bases lay between the germline ends. The CDR3 protein is CASSQKSWTAGYTEAFF. Written as DNA, the CDR3 is TGTGCCAGCAGCCAAAAATCGTGGACAGCAGGGTACACTGAAGCTTTCTTT. The variable domain in full, with the rest retrieved from reference TRBV16 and TRBJ1-1, is GEEVAQTPKHLVRGEGQKAKLYCAPIKGHSYVFWYQQVLKNEFKFLISFQNENVFDETGMPKERFSAKCLPNSPCSLEIQATKLEDSAVYFCASSQKSWTAGYTEAFFGQGTRLTVV.

The V and J genes are TRBV19 and TRBJ1-3; no clear D gene. This CDR3 is 14 amino acids long. CDR1 is LNHDA, CDR2 SQIVND, per germline (reference sequence). Trimming pared 1 base from V and 0 bases from J, leaving 4 bases between. CDR3 nucleotide sequence: TGTGCCAGTAGTATAGCGGGCTCTGGAAACACCATATATTTT. Translated: CASSIAGSGNTIYF.

This clone was seen just once. The chain is built from TRBV7-8 and TRBJ1-4; D possibly corresponds to TRBD1 (6 bases). Per germline, CDR1 SGHVS and CDR2 FQNEAQ. V was trimmed by 5 bases and J by 6 bases, leaving 7 bases between them. The CDR3 extends over 12 amino acids. The DNA for the CDR3 is TGTGCCAGCAGCCGGACAGATGAAAAACTGTTTTTT. Its protein product is CASSRTDEKLFF.

This sequence joins TRBV4-2 and TRBJ2-5; 8 nucleotides align to TRBD2. The V gene end was trimmed by 1 base and the J gene end by 5 bases; junction bases not matched to a gene: 9. The CDR3 is 16 residues long. Germline CDR1 LGHNA, CDR2 YNFKEQ. The DNA for the CDR3 is TGTGCCAGCAGCCAAGGGCTCGCGGGGGGTACGGAGACCCAGTACTTC. Residues: CASSQGLAGGTETQYF.

This sequence joins TRBV2 and TRBJ1-2; a weak D match, TRBD1 (6 bases). Trimming removed 6 bases from V and 8 bases from J, with 16 bases in between. CDR3 length equals 13 residues. Germline CDR1 and CDR2: SNHLY and FYNNEI. In nucleotides, the CDR3 is TGTGCCAGCAGGGACAGCCCCAGTCCCGGCTACACCTTC. Amino acid sequence: CASRDSPSPGYTF.